One and the same sample provided the 8 T cell receptor beta chains below, sequenced in a study of beta chain features in type 1 diabetes. All of the isolated RNA was reverse transcribed, so expressed TCRB transcripts were sequenced. Clones were read by immunoSEQ multiplex PCR, and TCRdb kept only the in-frame ones, dropping some. The table includes fewer than 25,000 clones, approximately 69% detected once. Overall study results and limits: Researchers report that Type 1 diabetes patients had moderately but significantly shorter TCRB CDR3s across all four CD4+ subsets.

Their recognized antigens are unknown. The sequencing input was Tregs from blood. These receptors all come from a man younger than 35 with type 1 diabetes.

This rearrangement joins TRBV7-9 to TRBJ2-2, with 8 positions matching TRBD2. V was pared by 3 bases and J by 3 bases, with 12 bases of the junction left unmatched. From germline, CDR1 is SEHNR and CDR2 FQNEAQ (reference sequence). This CDR3 has 18 residues. The CDR3: CASSFSPGSGGYTGELFF. The CDR3 bases are TGTGCCAGCAGCTTCTCCCCGGGGAGCGGGGGATACACCGGGGAGCTGTTTTTT. The full variable domain, completed using reference TRBV7-9 and TRBJ2-2, is DTGVSQNPRHKITKRGQNVTFRCDPISEHNRLYWYRQTLGQGPEFLTYFQNEAQLEKSRLLSDRFSAERPKGSFSTLEIQRTEQGDSAMYLCASSFSPGSGGYTGELFFGEGSRLTVL.

The rearrangement links TRBV10-3 to TRBJ2-1, with a weak D call TRBD2 (5 bases). CDR1 and CDR2 (germline): ENHRY, SYGVKD. The CDR3 is made up of 16 amino acids. V dropped 6 bases and J dropped 1 base, with 16 bases sitting between them. CDR3 coding DNA: TGTGCCATCAGCGAGAAAACTAGGAGGTCCTACAATGAGCAGTTCTTC. This encodes CAISEKTRRSYNEQFF.

The CDR3 bases are TGCGCCAGCAGCCTCCCTACGTTAGTGGAGACCCAGTACTTC. It translates to CASSLPTLVETQYF. The rearrangement uses TRBV5-1 and TRBJ2-5; D remains ambiguous. The CDR3 is 14 amino acids. Germline V gives CDR1 SGHRS, CDR2 YFSETQ. Trimming removed 4 bases from V and 5 bases from J, with 15 bases in between. The full variable domain, in which reference TRBV5-1 and TRBJ2-5 provide the parts outside the CDR3, is KAGVTQTPRYLIKTRGQQVTLSCSPISGHRSVSWYQQTPGQGLQFLFEYFSETQRNKGNFPGRFSGRQFSNSRSEMNVSTLELGDSALYLCASSLPTLVETQYFGPGTRLLVL.

V usage is TRBV25-1 and J usage is TRBJ2-3; 9 bases align to TRBD1. CDR3 size: 16 residues. The trim removed 4 bases at V and 0 bases at J, leaving 5 bases unmatched. In germline, CDR1 is MGHDK, CDR2 SYGVNS. The CDR3 region is CASSVGQGPSTDTQYF. CDR3 nucleotide sequence: TGTGCCAGCAGTGTTGGACAGGGGCCTAGCACAGATACGCAGTATTTT.

This chain connects TRBV7-8 to TRBJ2-5; no clear D gene. This CDR3 has 14 amino acids. Germline V gene data show CDR1 as SGHVS and CDR2 as FQNEAQ. V was clipped by 1 base and J by 5 bases, with 11 bases between them. Here the CDR3 reads CASSLVLVRETQYF. For the CDR3, the DNA is TGTGCCAGCAGCTTAGTTCTGGTCCGGGAGACCCAGTACTTC.

The chain joins TRBV9 to TRBJ2-5; tentative D call: TRBD2 (6 bases). Germline V lookup: CDR1 SGDLS, CDR2 YYNGEE. Trimming stripped 4 bases from V and 0 bases from J, with 19 bases between. The CDR3 has 17 residues. The CDR3 nucleotides read TGTGCCAGCAGCCCCCACGGGACTCCCACGTACCAAGAGACCCAGTACTTC. It translates to CASSPHGTPTYQETQYF.

V and J are TRBV18 and TRBJ1-2; unclear D gene. CDR1 and CDR2 (germline): KGHSH, LQKENI. Between the trimmed V and J ends, which lost 3 bases and 4 bases, there was a span of 9 bases. This CDR3 comprises 13 residues. The CDR3, as DNA: TGTGCCAGCTCACCGGAGGGAAGCTATGGCTACACCTTC. Protein sequence: CASSPEGSYGYTF.

V and J are TRBV19 and TRBJ2-2, with 7 bases identical to TRBD2. From germline, CDR1 is LNHDA and CDR2 SQIVND (reference sequence). CDR3 length: 17 residues. Trimming at V came to 3 bases and at J to 3 bases, leaving 10 bases not matched to a gene. Here the CDR3 DNA reads TGTGCCAGTAGTATGCCGCGAGATGCGGGGGACACCGGGGAGCTGTTTTTT. Encoded protein: CASSMPRDAGDTGELFF.